Given below is one T cell receptor (beta chain) in context. Antigen: not known. This CDR3 is 15 amino acids long. Germline V gene data show CDR1 as SQVTM and CDR2 as ANQGSEA. The ends were cut back, 3 bases at V and 3 bases at J, with 15 bases in the middle. This entry comes from a study of identical twins. TCRdb itself ran the 5' RACE reads through MiXCR, one entry per CDR3 protein. The profile shows some 320,000 distinct CDR3 sequences, roughly an eighth of them singletons. Overall study results and limits: There was more out-of-frame TCR alpha sharing in monozygotic twins than models estimated.

The same sample was also used in a study of yellow fever vaccine responses in identical twins.

The gene calls are TRBV29-1 and TRBJ2-1; no definite D call. The sequenced material came from CD8+ T cells sorted from blood. The clonotype comes from a woman younger than 30 in good health. As DNA, the CDR3 is TGCAGCGTTGACAGGAATAATATAGTCTACAATGAGCAGTTCTTC. Translated, it gives CSVDRNNIVYNEQFF.